This T cell receptor (beta chain) comes out of a study of T cell repertoires in cytomegalovirus infection. CDR1 and CDR2 from the germline V gene are MGHRA and YSYEKL. The CDR3 has 14 residues. Trimming took off 3 bases at V and 6 bases at J, with 15 bases between the two ends. With regard to this clonotype: Its cognate antigen is unknown.

TCRdb passed the reads through MiXCR, listing each CDR3 protein once. The sample consists of 750,000 to 900,000 distinct CDR3 sequences, 25% to 30% of them appearing once. This sequence originates from a human donor in good health (CMV status not recorded). Some clones in this sample may be carry-over from other donors' samples. The material was cultured CD8+ T cells from PBMCs, obtained from culture after CMV antigen stimulation. The chain combines TRBV4-1 with TRBJ2-7, with D perhaps matching TRBD2 (7 bases). The CDR3 DNA follows: TGCGCCAGCAGCCAGTCTTGGGGGGGCGGCGAGCAGTACTTC. Its protein is CASSQSWGGGEQYF.